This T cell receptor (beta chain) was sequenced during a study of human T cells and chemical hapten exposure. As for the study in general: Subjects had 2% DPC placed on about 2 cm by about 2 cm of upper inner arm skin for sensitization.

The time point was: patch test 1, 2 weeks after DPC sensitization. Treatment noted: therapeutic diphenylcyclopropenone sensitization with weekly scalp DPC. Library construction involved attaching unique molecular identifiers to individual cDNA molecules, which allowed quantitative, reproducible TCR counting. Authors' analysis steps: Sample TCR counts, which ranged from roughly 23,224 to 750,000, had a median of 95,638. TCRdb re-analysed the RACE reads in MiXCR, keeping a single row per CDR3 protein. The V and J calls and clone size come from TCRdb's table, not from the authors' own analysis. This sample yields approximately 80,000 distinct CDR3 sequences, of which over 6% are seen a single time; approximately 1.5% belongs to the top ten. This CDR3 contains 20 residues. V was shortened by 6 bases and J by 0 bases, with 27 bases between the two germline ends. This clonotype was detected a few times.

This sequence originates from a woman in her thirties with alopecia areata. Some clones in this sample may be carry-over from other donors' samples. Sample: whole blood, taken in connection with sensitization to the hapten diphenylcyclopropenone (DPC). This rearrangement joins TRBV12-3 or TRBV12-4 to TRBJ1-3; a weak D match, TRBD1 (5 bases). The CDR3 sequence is CASSPAFGGSLQPSGNTIYF. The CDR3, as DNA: TGTGCCAGCAGCCCCGCATTTGGGGGGTCTTTGCAACCCTCTGGAAACACCATATATTTT.